This TCR beta chain derives from a study of blood T cells in healthy people across ages. Looked up from germline, CDR1 is MNHEY and CDR2 is SMNVEV (reference sequence). The CDR3 is 16 amino acids. The trim removed 1 base at V and 1 base at J, leaving 5 bases unmatched. Next came a second PCR, run for about 6 to 12 cycles, which used a sample-barcoded 5' primer along with a J-beta primer mix. There were at least 2.5 million CDR3-containing paired-end reads obtained from each sample. MiXCR, applied by TCRdb to the 5' RACE reads, yields one record per CDR3 protein. The sample contains approximately 1.5 million distinct CDR3 sequences, approximately 32% of which appear only once. With respect to this clonotype: Antigen unknown.

The sample providers were healthy Caucasian people from Russia, aged roughly 6 to 95. Study results and limitations: No one knew whether donors had CMV, which possibly confounded expanded clonotype changes. The study could not conclusively compare naive and antigen-experienced cells, given its unsorted PBMCs.

The receptor was derived from a woman in her twenties or thirties in good health. Sample: blood. V and J are TRBV27 and TRBJ2-3; 7 nucleotides match TRBD2. As DNA, the CDR3 is TGTGCCAGCAGTTTATTGGCGGGAGCGGGCACAGATACGCAGTATTTT. Translated: CASSLLAGAGTDTQYF.